The clone carrying this T cell receptor beta chain was found many times. No antigen is known for it. Per germline, CDR1 KGHSH and CDR2 LQKENI. The ends lost 0 bases at V and 2 bases at J; junction bases unmatched: 3. The CDR3 has 15 amino acids. This sample was included in a study of T cell repertoires in cytomegalovirus infection. Study-level background: Indications came from public TCR beta signatures; they pointed to CMV infection and to a matching HLA type.

MiXCR, applied by TCRdb to the reads, yields one record per CDR3 protein. The table has around 230,000 distinct CDR3 sequences, 6.5% seen once. Regarding the study as a whole: The ex vivo response was dominated by HLA-C-restricted CMV-specific TCR beta clonotypes. Of the TCR beta families, the public ones yielded a cumulative frequency that identified carriers of CMV plus the relevant HLA.

Sequenced material: PBMCs. The receptor's source is a human donor in good health (CMV status not recorded). Some clones in this sample may be carry-over from other donors' samples. This chain uses TRBV18 with TRBJ2-5, with 7 positions matching TRBD1. CDR3 nucleotides: TGTGCCAGCTCACCACCAGGGGGCCGTCAAGAGACCCAGTACTTC. Protein sequence: CASSPPGGRQETQYF.